This T cell receptor (beta chain) was captured in a study of Ad26.COV2.S vaccination and SARS-CoV-2 variants. Study-wide points: Placebo and vaccine recipients had non-spike TCR breadth that was similar.

J was trimmed by 9 bases and V by 4 bases; bases with no gene match: 15. The CDR3 runs to 16 residues. Germline-derived CDR1 and CDR2 are LGHDT and YNNKEL (reference sequence). Described treatment: some 19 received Ad26.COV2.S at low or high dose, single or two shots; about 5 received placebo; per-sample allocation not given. It was on day 63 after the first vaccine or placebo injection that samples were taken. Assay used: immunoSEQ multiplex PCR; TCRdb lists only in-frame clones, some missing. The sample gives over 450,000 clones, around 89% of which show up once; 1.7% is in the top ten. Comment on this clone: As yet, its antigen is unknown.

The starting material was peripheral blood, obtained in a trial of Ad26.COV2.S vaccine versus placebo. This rearrangement joins TRBV3-1 (or the pseudogene TRBV3-2) to TRBJ2-5, with 9 bases that match TRBD2. This TCR was recovered from a person aged 18 to 59 who received the Ad26.COV2.S COVID-19 vaccine or a placebo. The CDR3 protein is CASSRSGGGVQEAQYF. The CDR3 DNA sequence: TGTGCCAGCAGCCGGTCGGGCGGGGGGGTCCAAGAAGCCCAGTACTTC.